The rows below give T cell receptor beta chains drawn from one sample of a study of cytomegalovirus exposure and HLA in healthy donors. The data were produced by immunoSEQ multiplex PCR, yet TCRdb's version contains in-frame clones alone and is incomplete. Of around 150,000 clones listed, 80% to 85% are singletons. The sample comprised PBMCs. These receptors were taken from a boy aged 2 to 10 in good health and CMV-seronegative. The CDR3 runs from the conserved cysteine through the conserved F or W. The order of the fields is D gene, clone size, V gene, J gene, CDR3 protein, CDR3 DNA. D genes are given only for firm matches. For some rows the clone size is stated as once, few or many, or as a class when expanded; others skip it.

TRBD2	NA	TRBV2	TRBJ2-1	CASSVTSGGAKTNEQFF	TGTGCCAGCAGTGTCACTAGCGGGGGGGCCAAGACGAATGAGCAGTTCTTC
NA	NA	TRBV5-1	TRBJ1-1	CASSLDNRVGAFF	TGCGCCAGCAGCTTGGACAACAGGGTGGGAGCTTTCTTT
TRBD1	once	TRBV5-6	TRBJ1-2	CASSEIGQGFGYTF	TGTGCCAGCAGCGAAATAGGACAGGGGTTTGGCTACACCTTC
TRBD1	few	TRBV25-1	TRBJ2-7	CASRVSGQGLYEQYF	TGTGCCAGCAGAGTGTCGGGACAGGGACTCTACGAGCAGTACTTC
NA	NA	TRBV27	TRBJ1-3	CASSPGGDTIYF	TGTGCCAGCAGCCCGGGAGGGGACACCATATATTTT
TRBD1	once	TRBV7-6	TRBJ2-2	CASSLVRTGGYAGELFF	TGTGCCAGCAGCTTAGTACGAACAGGGGGCTACGCCGGGGAGCTGTTTTTT
TRBD2	few	TRBV5-6	TRBJ2-7	CASSWTSGFSYEQYF	TGTGCCAGCAGCTGGACTAGCGGGTTCTCCTACGAGCAGTACTTC
NA	NA	TRBV12-5	TRBJ2-3	CASGLGRQPSTDTQYF	TGTGCTAGTGGTTTGGGGAGGCAGCCTAGCACAGATACGCAGTATTTT
TRBD2	NA	TRBV14	TRBJ2-1	CASSETRGRANNEQFF	TGTGCCAGCAGCGAAACCCGCGGGAGGGCAAACAATGAGCAGTTCTTC
TRBD1	NA	TRBV5-1	TRBJ2-1	CASSLRQGADEQFF	TGCGCCAGCAGCCTGAGACAGGGGGCGGATGAGCAGTTCTTC
NA	NA	TRBV7-9	TRBJ1-1	CASRPVRGSYTEAFF	TGTGCCAGCAGGCCCGTTAGGGGATCCTACACTGAAGCTTTCTTT
TRBD1	NA	TRBV5-4	TRBJ2-7	CASSSRDRGAYEQYF	TGTGCCAGCAGCTCCCGGGACAGGGGGGCCTACGAGCAGTACTTC
NA	once	TRBV6-5	TRBJ1-5	CASSLIQGSNQPQHF	TGTGCCAGCAGTCTTATACAGGGAAGCAATCAGCCCCAGCATTTT
NA	NA	TRBV29-1	TRBJ1-2	CSFRQMKYGYTF	TGCAGCTTCCGACAGATGAAATATGGCTACACCTTC
NA	NA	TRBV2	TRBJ2-7	CASTRSDSYEQYF	TGTGCCAGCACCCGGAGCGACTCCTACGAGCAGTACTTC
TRBD2	NA	TRBV2	TRBJ2-2	CASTPAGLTGELFF	TGTGCCAGCACGCCAGCGGGACTGACCGGGGAGCTGTTTTTT
TRBD1	NA	TRBV7-6	TRBJ1-3	CASSQIAGTGAGHTIYF	TGTGCCAGCAGCCAGATAGCCGGGACAGGGGCTGGACACACCATATATTTT
TRBD2	NA	TRBV5-5	TRBJ2-7	CASNPNPLAHAYEQYF	TGTGCCAGCAACCCGAACCCACTAGCGCATGCCTACGAGCAGTACTTC
TRBD1	NA	TRBV28	TRBJ2-7	CASIDRGYEQYF	TGTGCCAGCATCGACAGGGGATACGAGCAGTACTTC
NA	NA	TRBV19	TRBJ2-3	CASSKKRSPDTQYF	TGTGCCAGTAGTAAAAAGCGGTCCCCAGATACGCAGTATTTT
TRBD2	NA	TRBV5-1	TRBJ2-1	CASSPVTSGSYNEQFF	TGCGCCAGCAGCCCTGTCACTAGCGGCTCCTACAATGAGCAGTTCTTC
TRBD1	few	TRBV11-2	TRBJ1-2	CASSYRPSDRAGYGYTF	TGTGCCAGCAGCTACAGACCGTCGGACAGGGCAGGCTATGGCTACACCTTC
NA	NA	TRBV29-1	TRBJ2-5	CSVGQILQETQYF	TGCAGCGTTGGACAGATCCTCCAAGAGACCCAGTACTTC
NA	NA	TRBV4-2	TRBJ1-6	CASSQGTARANSPLHF	TGTGCCAGCAGCCAAGGGACCGCCAGGGCAAACTCACCCCTCCACTTT
TRBD1	NA	TRBV10-1	TRBJ2-1	CASSEGRTGGTYNEQFF	TGCGCCAGCAGTGAAGGTCGGACAGGGGGCACCTACAATGAGCAGTTCTTC
NA	NA	TRBV30	TRBJ1-4	CAWSVRRGEELFF	TGTGCCTGGAGTGTGAGGCGGGGCGAAGAACTGTTTTTT
NA	once	TRBV29-1	TRBJ1-4	CSVEIRGEKLFF	TGCAGCGTTGAAATACGGGGTGAAAAACTGTTTTTT
NA	NA	TRBV18	TRBJ2-7	CASSPPSAGGSYEQYF	TGTGCCAGCTCACCACCATCGGCAGGGGGGTCCTACGAGCAGTACTTC
TRBD1	NA	TRBV27	TRBJ1-1	CASRSQGGITNTEAFF	TGTGCCAGCAGATCACAGGGGGGTATTACTAACACTGAAGCTTTCTTT
TRBD2	few	TRBV5-6	TRBJ2-3	CASSLVREGPLSDTQYF	TGTGCCAGCAGCTTGGTGCGGGAGGGCCCTTTATCGGATACGCAGTATTTT
NA	NA	TRBV6-5	TRBJ2-1	CASSYSTGRGQFF	TGTGCCAGCAGTTACTCTACAGGGAGAGGGCAGTTCTTC
TRBD1	NA	TRBV5-6	TRBJ2-1	CASSGGQYNEQFF	TGTGCCAGCAGCGGGGGACAGTACAATGAGCAGTTCTTC
TRBD2	NA	TRBV7-2	TRBJ2-3	CASTSRGSLDTQYF	TGTGCCAGCACCTCGCGCGGGAGTTTAGATACGCAGTATTTT
NA	NA	TRBV7-2	TRBJ1-2	CASSLGCVRGEECDGYTF	TGTGCCAGCAGCTTAGGTTGCGTCAGGGGAGAGGAGTGTGATGGCTACACCTTC
TRBD2	NA	TRBV2	TRBJ2-7	CATQGGFYEQYF	TGTGCCACCCAGGGAGGGTTCTACGAGCAGTACTTC
NA	NA	TRBV7-2	TRBJ2-7	CASSSFRAYEQYF	TGTGCCAGCAGCTCTTTTCGGGCCTACGAGCAGTACTTC
TRBD1	NA	TRBV2	TRBJ2-7	CASRDRGYEQYF	TGTGCCAGCCGGGACAGGGGCTACGAGCAGTACTTC
TRBD1	NA	TRBV6-4	TRBJ1-1	CASKQGAGDTEAFF	TGTGCCAGCAAACAGGGGGCAGGGGACACTGAAGCTTTCTTT
NA	once	TRBV5-8	TRBJ2-3	CAGRRVSDTQYF	TGTGCCGGAAGGAGAGTATCCGATACGCAGTATTTT
TRBD1	NA	TRBV9	TRBJ2-1	CASSARTGGFYNEQFF	TGTGCCAGCAGCGCGCGGACAGGGGGCTTTTACAATGAGCAGTTCTTC
TRBD2	NA	TRBV6-5	TRBJ2-7	CASRGGIYEQYF	TGTGCCAGTCGCGGGGGAATCTACGAGCAGTACTTC
NA	NA	TRBV7-8	TRBJ2-3	CASSLTYTAGISSTDTQYF	TGTGCCAGCAGCTTAACTTATACTGCGGGAATATCTAGCACAGATACGCAGTATTTT
NA	NA	TRBV5-4	TRBJ2-3	CASSRRGFSNTDTQYF	TGTGCCAGCAGCCGGCGGGGATTTAGTAACACAGATACGCAGTATTTT
TRBD2	NA	TRBV7-3	TRBJ2-3	CSSSRTSGTSTDTQYF	TGTTCCAGCAGCCGGACTAGCGGTACTAGCACAGATACGCAGTATTTT
NA	NA	TRBV19	TRBJ2-5	CASSNTGKETQYF	TGTGCCAGTAGTAACACAGGGAAAGAGACCCAGTACTTC
NA	NA	TRBV27	TRBJ2-1	CASSLRGAHEQFF	TGTGCCAGCAGTTTACGGGGGGCCCATGAGCAGTTCTTC
TRBD1	NA	TRBV29-1	TRBJ1-4	CSVRRTGRLFF	TGCAGCGTGCGAAGGACAGGAAGACTGTTTTTT
TRBD2	NA	TRBV5-1	TRBJ2-1	CASSLEILAGGRRNEQFF	TGCGCCAGCAGCTTGGAAATCCTCGCGGGAGGCCGGCGCAATGAGCAGTTCTTC
NA	NA	TRBV4-1	TRBJ1-3	CASSQPTSGSGNTIYF	TGCGCCAGCAGCCAACCCACCTCAGGGTCTGGAAACACCATATATTTT